This T cell receptor (beta chain) appears in the sequencing data of a study of T cell changes during pregnancy in multiple sclerosis. V gave up 4 bases and J gave up 4 bases; unmatched junction bases: 5. The CDR3 consists of 14 residues. Germline loops: CDR1 SGHRS, CDR2 YFSETQ. Some clones are missing from TCRdb's copy, which holds only in-frame ones; the method was immunoSEQ multiplex PCR. The table lists 35,000 to 40,000 clones, about 92% of them singletons, with 0.78% in the top ten. The gene calls are TRBV5-1 and TRBJ2-7; TRBD1 matches 10 bases. This material consisted of CD4+ T cells from peripheral blood mononuclear cells, taken in the third trimester of pregnancy. This receptor was obtained from a female donor with multiple sclerosis, enrolled in a pregnancy study. The CDR3 loop is CASSQGQGSYEQYF. CDR3 DNA sequence: TGCGCCAGCAGCCAGGGACAGGGGAGTTACGAGCAGTACTTC.